This is a list of T cell receptor beta chains from one sample in a study of T cell responses to AZD1222 COVID-19 vaccine. Data came from immunoSEQ multiplex PCR; TCRdb stores just in-frame clones and leaves some out. In the table there are about 64,000 clones, under 95% of which are singletons. Material: peripheral blood, obtained 28 days after the second dose of the MenACWY control vaccine. These receptor sequences come from an adult who received the MenACWY meningococcal vaccine as a control. Each CDR3 is given with its conserved first and last residue. A D gene is named only where the DNA matches it firmly. Not every row has a clone size; where given, it reads once, few, many or a size class.

>TRBV5-4|-|TRBJ2-7|-
TGTGCCAGCAGCCTTCTAGGAGGCGAGCAGTACTTC
CASSLLGGEQYF
>TRBV28|-|TRBJ1-1|-
TGTGCCAGCAGTCCACCTCCGGCAGGAGAGAACACTGAAGCTTTCTTT
CASSPPPAGENTEAFF
>TRBV5-8|-|TRBJ2-7|TRBD2
TGTGCCAGCAGCTCATATAGCGGGAGTGGCGGACACGAGCAGTACTTC
CASSSYSGSGGHEQYF
>TRBV5-1|-|TRBJ1-4|TRBD1
TGCGCCAGCAGCCACCAGGGGGCGGGTGAAAAACTGTTTTTT
CASSHQGAGEKLFF
>TRBV4-3|-|TRBJ2-4|TRBD1
TGCGCCAGCAGCCAAGCCGACAGGGTAAAAGAAAACATTCAGTACTTC
CASSQADRVKENIQYF
>TRBV4-1|once|TRBJ2-3|-
TGCGCCAGCAGCCAAGCACTAGCCTCGGGAAATACGCAGTATTTT
CASSQALASGNTQYF
>TRBV7-9|-|TRBJ2-4|-
TGTGCCAGCAGCTTAGAGGGACGCGCCCCCCAGTACTTC
CASSLEGRAPQYF
>TRBV6-1|-|TRBJ2-5|-
TGTGCCAGCAGTGAAGCCGGTTGGGAGACCCAGTACTTC
CASSEAGWETQYF
>TRBV15|-|TRBJ1-2|TRBD1
TGTGCCACCAGCAGCACAGGGGAAGGGGGCTACACCTTC
CATSSTGEGGYTF
>TRBV6-2/TRBV6-3|-|TRBJ1-1|-
TGTGCCAGCAGTTGGGTGACGAACACTGAAGCTTTCTTT
CASSWVTNTEAFF
>TRBV7-3|-|TRBJ2-2|-
TGTGCCAGCAGCCCAGAATACAGTGACACCGGGGAGCTGTTTTTT
CASSPEYSDTGELFF
>TRBV9|-|TRBJ2-3|-
TGTGCCAGCAGCGTAGGGGGTAGCACAGATACGCAGTATTTT
CASSVGGSTDTQYF
>TRBV30|-|TRBJ1-1|-
TGTGCCTGGAGCCAAACGGGAGGCACTGAAGCTTTCTTT
CAWSQTGGTEAFF
>TRBV7-2|once|TRBJ2-7|-
TGTGCCAGCAGCTTAGAGGAATCTCTTTACGAGCAGTACTTC
CASSLEESLYEQYF
>TRBV6-5|once|TRBJ1-1|-
TGTGCCAGCAGTTACTCGCGGGACACTGAAGCTTTCTTT
CASSYSRDTEAFF
>TRBV27|-|TRBJ2-1|TRBD2
TGTGCCAGCAGTTTACTAGCGGGAGAGGGAATGAGCTACAATGAGCAGTTCTTC
CASSLLAGEGMSYNEQFF
>TRBV7-2|few|TRBJ2-5|-
TGTGCCAGCAGCTTACCCGCAGGAGGGGAGACCCAGTACTTC
CASSLPAGGETQYF
>TRBV19|-|TRBJ1-2|TRBD1
TGTGCCAGTAGTATAGCTACCGGGACAGGGATAAGCTATGGCTACACCTTC
CASSIATGTGISYGYTF
>TRBV6-1|-|TRBJ1-6|TRBD1
TGTGCCAGCAGTGAAAGGGGACAGGGTGGGTCGAATTCACCCCTCCACTTT
CASSERGQGGSNSPLHF
>TRBV11-3|few|TRBJ2-3|-
TGTGCCAGCAGCTTAGACAAGGGGGATACGCAGTATTTT
CASSLDKGDTQYF
>TRBV10-3|-|TRBJ1-2|-
TGTGCCATCAGTGGACAGGTCTCTAACTATGGCTACACCTTC
CAISGQVSNYGYTF
>TRBV23-1|-|TRBJ1-5|-
TGCGCCAGCAGGACCCCACAAAATCAGCCCCAGCATTTT
CASRTPQNQPQHF
>TRBV7-3|-|TRBJ2-2|-
TGTGCCAGCAGCTTAGGGCAGGGCACCGGGGAGCTGTTTTTT
CASSLGQGTGELFF
>TRBV6-5|-|TRBJ1-3|-
TGTGCCAGCAGTTCCCCCTCTGGAAACACCATATATTTT
CASSSPSGNTIYF
>TRBV18|-|TRBJ1-1|-
TGTGCCAGCTCACCACCCGCGGAGCCTGGCACTGAAGCTTTCTTT
CASSPPAEPGTEAFF
>TRBV28|-|TRBJ2-5|-
TGTGCCAGCCGGGGGCAGGCTCAAGGGAAAGAGACCCAGTACTTC
CASRGQAQGKETQYF
>TRBV6-5|once|TRBJ1-1|-
TGTGCCAGCGATCGGTACTGGACGGGGAACACTGAAGCTTTCTTT
CASDRYWTGNTEAFF
>TRBV7-9|-|TRBJ2-2|TRBD1
TGTGCCACGGGACAGCCGAACACCGGGGAGCTGTTTTTT
CATGQPNTGELFF
>TRBV3-1/TRBV3-2|-|TRBJ1-2|TRBD1
TGTGCCAGCAGCCAAGTCGGGACAGGGGCATACCCTGGCTACACCTTC
CASSQVGTGAYPGYTF
>TRBV6-4|-|TRBJ2-5|TRBD2
TGTGCCAGCAGGCGGGAGGGGGTATCTGAGACCCAGTACTTC
CASRREGVSETQYF
>TRBV7-9|-|TRBJ1-5|TRBD1
TGTGCCAGCAGCCCTGACAGGGACGATCAGCCCCAGCATTTT
CASSPDRDDQPQHF
>TRBV12-3/TRBV12-4|-|TRBJ2-1|-
TGTGCCAGCAGTTTCGGGGCTGAAGGCGTGCAGTTCTTC
CASSFGAEGVQFF
>TRBV6-5|-|TRBJ1-1|-
TGTGCCAGCACCCTCGGACTGAGGGGGACTGAAGCTTTCTTT
CASTLGLRGTEAFF
>TRBV19|-|TRBJ1-5|-
TGTGCCAGTAGTCCGGGACTGAATCAGCCCCAGCATTTT
CASSPGLNQPQHF
>TRBV29-1|-|TRBJ2-7|TRBD1
TGCAGCGGGGGACAGCTAGGGTACGAGCAGTACTTC
CSGGQLGYEQYF
>TRBV11-2|-|TRBJ1-1|-
TGTGCCAGCAGCTTAGGTCTGGGTGTCACTGAAGCTTTCTTT
CASSLGLGVTEAFF
>TRBV10-3|-|TRBJ1-2|-
TGTGCCACAGCCCTGAATGAGGGCGTGGGGGGCTACACCTTC
CATALNEGVGGYTF
>TRBV10-2|-|TRBJ2-1|-
TGCGCCAGCAGTGAGGGGAGCTCCTACAATGAGCAGTTCTTC
CASSEGSSYNEQFF
>TRBV6-2/TRBV6-3|-|TRBJ1-2|-
TGTGCCAGCAGTTACTCGAAGGAGGGCTACACCTTC
CASSYSKEGYTF
>TRBV5-4|-|TRBJ1-5|TRBD1
TGTGCCAGCAGCCGGGACAGCGAAAATCAGCCCCAGCATTTT
CASSRDSENQPQHF
>TRBV18|-|TRBJ1-1|-
TGTGCCAGCTCACCGAACGGACTGGTAGAGAACACTGAAGCTTTCTTT
CASSPNGLVENTEAFF
>TRBV3-1/TRBV3-2|once|TRBJ1-4|-
TGTGCCAGCAGCCACCTCAGGGAAAATAATGAAAAACTGTTTTTT
CASSHLRENNEKLFF
>TRBV7-6|-|TRBJ2-1|TRBD2
TGTGCCAGCAGCTTAGTTGGTAGCGGGGGGATAAATGAGCAGTTCTTC
CASSLVGSGGINEQFF
>TRBV7-2|-|TRBJ1-1|TRBD1
TGTGCCAGCAGCTTGGGCAGGGGGCGCCTCGAAGCTTTCTTT
CASSLGRGRLEAFF
>TRBV12-3/TRBV12-4|-|TRBJ1-4|-
TGTGCCAGCAGTTTCGGCAATGAAAAACTGTTTTTT
CASSFGNEKLFF
>TRBV7-2|-|TRBJ2-7|-
TGTGCCAGCAGCCCCCGAGGGCGGAAGGTTACCTACGAGCAGTACTTC
CASSPRGRKVTYEQYF
>TRBV11-2|-|TRBJ1-1|TRBD1
TGTGCCAGCAGCTCCGTTAGACAGGGATCAAGAGCTTTCTTT
CASSSVRQGSRAFF
>TRBV10-1|-|TRBJ2-6|TRBD2
TGCGCCAGCAGTGAGCCACCAGTAGCGGGATTTAACTCTGGGGCCAACGTCCTGACTTTC
CASSEPPVAGFNSGANVLTF
>TRBV5-4|-|TRBJ2-7|TRBD2
TGTGCCAGCAGCTTGGGCGGGAGAGCCAGCTCCTACGAGCAGTACTTC
CASSLGGRASSYEQYF
>TRBV3-1/TRBV3-2|-|TRBJ2-2|TRBD2
TGTGCCAGCTCCCGGACTAGCGGGAGTTTTGTCGGGGAGCTGTTTTTT
CASSRTSGSFVGELFF